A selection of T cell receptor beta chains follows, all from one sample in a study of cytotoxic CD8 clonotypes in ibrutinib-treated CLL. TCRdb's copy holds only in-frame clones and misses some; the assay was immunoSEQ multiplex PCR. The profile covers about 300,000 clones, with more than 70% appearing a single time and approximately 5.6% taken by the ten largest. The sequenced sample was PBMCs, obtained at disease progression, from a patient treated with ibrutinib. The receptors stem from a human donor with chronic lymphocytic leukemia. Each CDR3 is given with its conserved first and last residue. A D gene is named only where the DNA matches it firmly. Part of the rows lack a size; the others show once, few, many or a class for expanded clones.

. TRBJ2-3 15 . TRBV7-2 CASSLGRIVGDTQYF TGTGCCAGCAGCTTAGGCCGTATAGTCGGCGATACGCAGTATTTT
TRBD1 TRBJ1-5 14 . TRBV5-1 CASSVGQGHQPQHF TGCGCCAGCAGCGTGGGACAGGGACATCAGCCCCAGCATTTT
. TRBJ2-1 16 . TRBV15 CATSRAVNPMWGEQFF TGTGCCACCAGCAGAGCTGTTAACCCAATGTGGGGTGAGCAGTTCTTC
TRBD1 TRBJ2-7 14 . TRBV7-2 CASSLVGQLSEQYF TGTGCCAGCAGCTTAGTGGGACAGCTCTCCGAGCAGTACTTC
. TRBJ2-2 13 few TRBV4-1 CASSQALTGELFF TGCGCCAGCAGCCAAGCGTTGACCGGGGAGCTGTTTTTT
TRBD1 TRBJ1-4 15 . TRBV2 CASSLRLDRTQTLFF TGTGCCAGCAGTTTAAGATTGGACAGGACCCAGACTCTGTTTTTT
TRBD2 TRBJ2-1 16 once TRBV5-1 CASSLLPSGRNNEQFF TGCGCCAGCAGCCTTCTCCCTAGCGGGAGGAACAATGAGCAGTTCTTC
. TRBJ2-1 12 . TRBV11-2 CASSFGLQEQFF TGTGCCAGCAGCTTTGGACTCCAAGAGCAGTTCTTC
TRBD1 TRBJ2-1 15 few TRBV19 CASSISGTGRNEQFF TGTGCCAGTAGTATATCGGGGACAGGGAGGAATGAGCAGTTCTTC
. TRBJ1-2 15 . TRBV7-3 CASSLARQINYGYTF TGTGCCAGCAGCTTAGCGCGACAGATTAACTATGGCTACACCTTC